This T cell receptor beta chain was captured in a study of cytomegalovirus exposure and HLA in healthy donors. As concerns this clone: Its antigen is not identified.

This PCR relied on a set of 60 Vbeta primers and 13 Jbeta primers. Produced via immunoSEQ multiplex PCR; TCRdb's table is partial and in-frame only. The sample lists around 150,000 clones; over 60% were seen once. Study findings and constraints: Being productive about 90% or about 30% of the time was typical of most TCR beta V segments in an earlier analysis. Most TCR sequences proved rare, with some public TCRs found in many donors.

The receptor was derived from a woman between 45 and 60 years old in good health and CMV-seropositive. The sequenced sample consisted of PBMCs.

CDR3 protein: CASSSQAGITDTQYF. The DNA of the CDR3 is TGTGCCAGCAGCTCCCAGGCGGGGATCACAGATACGCAGTATTTT. The V gene is TRBV7-9, the J gene TRBJ2-3; a possible D gene is TRBD2 (6 bases). Per the germline V gene, CDR1 is SEHNR and CDR2 is FQNEAQ (reference sequence). Trimming cost V 4 bases and J 2 bases, with 13 bases left between them. The CDR3 sequence is 15 residues long.